This TCR beta chain is from a study of beta chain features in type 1 diabetes. Whole-study findings and limits: Shorter TCRB CDR3s, moderately but significantly so, were found in Type 1 diabetes patients in all four CD4+ subsets.

Worth noting for this clone: What it binds is not known.

CDR3 length equals 13 residues. V was trimmed by 3 bases and J by 3 bases, leaving 9 bases between them. Per the germline V gene, CDR1 is SGHTA and CDR2 is FQGNSA. Reverse transcription of all isolated RNA meant that expressed TCRB transcripts were sequenced. The assay was immunoSEQ multiplex PCR, and TCRdb's table has in-frame clones only and misses some. Among hundreds of thousands of clones listed, over 12% were seen once. Sequenced sample: naive CD4+ T cells from blood. This sequence was found in a man between 18 and 35 years old with type 1 diabetes. The J gene is TRBJ2-7, the V gene TRBV7-2, with D perhaps matching TRBD1 (5 bases). The CDR3 nucleotides read TGTGCCAGCAGCTTGGGGCAGCGCTACGAGCAGTACTTC. Its protein product is CASSLGQRYEQYF.